The clone carrying this T cell receptor beta chain was counted a few times. V lost 2 bases and J lost 0, with 12 bases in between. Germline V gives CDR1 SGHRS, CDR2 YFSETQ. CDR3 length: 16 residues. This entry is derived from a study of blood T cells in healthy people across ages. The study isolated at least 6.5 million PBMCs from each sample. Together with a sample-barcoded 5' primer, a J-beta primer mix was included in a second PCR lasting about 6 to 11 cycles. TCRdb re-derived calls from the 5' RACE reads in MiXCR, one entry per CDR3 protein. The sample yields 450,000 to 650,000 distinct CDR3 sequences, less than 25% seen once. This same sample was also part of a study on T cells of mothers and their children.

The rearrangement uses TRBV5-1 and TRBJ2-4, with a weak D call TRBD2 (6 bases). The sample taken for sequencing was blood. This sequence was found in a boy between 5 and 17 years old in good health. The CDR3 DNA reads as TGCGCCAGCAGCTTCGGGGGAGGTTTAGCCAAAAACATTCAGTACTTC. As protein: CASSFGGGLAKNIQYF.